This TCR beta chain stems from a study of blood T cell repertoires in COVID-19. Study background: There were acute and convalescent COVID-19 samples, and they came from the United States, Italy and Spain. The analysed material was cDNA or gDNA that came from T cells, B-cell-depleted T cells, or PBMCs.

In the study's own analysis: The authors estimated nucleated cell counts from reference gene primer amplification. Sequencing was performed with immunoSEQ multiplex PCR; in TCRdb, only in-frame clones are kept and a portion is missing. From that table come the V and J calls and clone size; the DNA was used to work out D and trimming. The sample lists approximately 51,000 clones, about 85% seen once, with 12% to 15% in the top ten. CDR3 size: 14 residues. In germline, CDR1 is MNHEY, CDR2 SVGAGI. V was pared by 5 bases and J by 5 bases, with 6 bases of the junction left unmatched. Sample: peripheral blood. This receptor was taken from a human donor in a cohort sampled during active COVID-19. The chain joins TRBV6-5 to TRBJ1-2; 9 nucleotides align to TRBD1. The CDR3 loop reads CASSRTGAGYGYTF. Written as DNA, the CDR3 is TGTGCCAGCAGTCGGACAGGGGCAGGGTATGGCTACACCTTC.